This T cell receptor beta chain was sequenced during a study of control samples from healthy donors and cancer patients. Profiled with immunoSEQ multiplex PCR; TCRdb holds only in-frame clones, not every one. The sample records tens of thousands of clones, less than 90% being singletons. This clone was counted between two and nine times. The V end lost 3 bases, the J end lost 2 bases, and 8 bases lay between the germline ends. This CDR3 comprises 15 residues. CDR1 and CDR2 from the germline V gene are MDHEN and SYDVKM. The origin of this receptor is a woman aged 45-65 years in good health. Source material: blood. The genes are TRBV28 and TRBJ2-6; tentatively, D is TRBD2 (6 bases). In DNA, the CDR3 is TGTGCCAGCAGTTTGGAGGGAGCTGGGGCCAACGTCCTGACTTTC. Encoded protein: CASSLEGAGANVLTF.